This TCR beta chain appears in the sequencing data of a study of shared clonotypes between healthy human individuals. The study's findings and limits: Donor scarcity curtailed the genetic and exposure-history diversity represented herein. Although depth was large, rarefaction showed that sequencing of the sorted subsets was incomplete.

About this clone itself: No antigen is known for it.

Trimming removed 5 bases from V and 4 bases from J; junction bases left unmatched: 4. Germline V gene data show CDR1 as MNHNS and CDR2 as SASEGT. This CDR3 comprises 13 residues. Replicate PCRs for sorted subsets used about 200 ng DNA; this equaled tens of thousands of T cell genomes. The table came from immunoSEQ multiplex PCR; TCRdb's copy has only in-frame clones and leaves some out. The sample contains some 1.5 million clones, around 95% of which appear only once. The TCR sequence derives from a man aged 25-45 years in good health. The sample taken for sequencing was naive CD4+ T cells sorted from blood. Subset: CD45RA+ positively selected. V gene TRBV6-1 combines with J gene TRBJ2-5, with 7 bases identical to TRBD1. CDR3 region: CASSSRTGETQYF. In nucleotides, the CDR3 is TGTGCCAGCAGTTCGAGGACAGGAGAGACCCAGTACTTC.